This TCR beta chain appears in the sequencing data of a study of blood T cell repertoires in COVID-19. The overall study: Both acute and convalescent COVID-19 samples were obtained from the United States, Italy and Spain. From T cells, B-cell-depleted T cells, or PBMCs came the material, which was cDNA or gDNA.

Using immunoSEQ multiplex PCR, the repertoire was profiled, and TCRdb retains in-frame clones only, with some absent. The sample has some 190,000 clones; 81% are singletons. CDR3 length: 14 amino acids. With 3 bases removed from V and 8 bases from J, the gap between germline ends came to 14 bases. CDR1 and CDR2 from the germline V gene are LNHDA and SQIVND (reference sequence). The chain links TRBV19 to TRBJ1-5; D gene ambiguous. Sequencing used peripheral blood. The TCR comes from a woman aged 40 to 50 with COVID-19, enrolled during active disease. CDR3 coding DNA: TGTGCCAGTAGTATGTACCCCAGCGGAGAGCCCCAGCATTTT. This encodes CASSMYPSGEPQHF.